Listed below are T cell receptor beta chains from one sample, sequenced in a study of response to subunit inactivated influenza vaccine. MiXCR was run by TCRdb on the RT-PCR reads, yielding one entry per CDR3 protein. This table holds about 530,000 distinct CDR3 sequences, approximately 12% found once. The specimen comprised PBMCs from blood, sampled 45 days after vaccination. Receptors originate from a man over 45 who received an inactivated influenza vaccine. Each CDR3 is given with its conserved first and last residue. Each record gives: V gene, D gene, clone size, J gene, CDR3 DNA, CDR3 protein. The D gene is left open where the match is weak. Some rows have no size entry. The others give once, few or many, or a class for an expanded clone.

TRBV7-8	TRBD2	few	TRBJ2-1	TGTGCCAGCAGCTCGTCGGGACTAGCGGGAGTTAAGGGGCAGTTCTTC	CASSSSGLAGVKGQFF
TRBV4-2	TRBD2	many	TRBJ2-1	TGTGCCAGCAGCGTGACTAGCGGGAGCTACAATGAGCAGTTCTTC	CASSVTSGSYNEQFF
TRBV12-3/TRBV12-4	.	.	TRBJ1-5	TGTGCCAGCAGTGACCATTCGACCCAGCATTTT	CASSDHSTQHF
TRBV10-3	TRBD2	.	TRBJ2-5	TGTGCCACCGCCGGGACTAGCGGGATAGCAGAGACCCAGTACTTC	CATAGTSGIAETQYF
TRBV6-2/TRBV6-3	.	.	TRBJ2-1	TGTGCCAGCAGTTACTCGACGACCAATGAGCAGTTCTTC	CASSYSTTNEQFF
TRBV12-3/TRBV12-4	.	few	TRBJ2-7	TGTGCCAGCAGTTTGAATCCAGACTACGAGCAGTACTTC	CASSLNPDYEQYF
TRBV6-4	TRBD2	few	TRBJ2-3	TGTGCCAGCAGCCCGGGACTAGCAATACAGTATTTT	CASSPGLAIQYF
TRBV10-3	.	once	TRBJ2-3	TGTGGCATCAGTGAACTGGCAGATACGCAGTATTTT	CGISELADTQYF
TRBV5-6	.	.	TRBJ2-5	TGTGCCAGCGGGGGATTTAGGGGATCTGAGACCCAGTACTTC	CASGGFRGSETQYF
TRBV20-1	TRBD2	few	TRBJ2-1	TGCAGTGCTAGACGGGGCGTCAGGCTAGCGGGAGACAATGAGCAGTTCTTC	CSARRGVRLAGDNEQFF
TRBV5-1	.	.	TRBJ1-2	TGCGCCAGCAGCGGGGGTGCCTACAAGGGCGGCTCTGGCTACACCTTC	CASSGGAYKGGSGYTF
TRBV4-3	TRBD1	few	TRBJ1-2	TGCGCCAGCAACCCAGGCAGGGGGGGCTCCGGCTACACCTTC	CASNPGRGGSGYTF
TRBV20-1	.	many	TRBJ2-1	TGCAGTCCAGTATACAATGAGCAGTTCTTC	CSPVYNEQFF
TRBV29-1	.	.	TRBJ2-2	TGCAGCGTTGACAGGGCGGGCACCGGGGAGCTGTTTTTT	CSVDRAGTGELFF
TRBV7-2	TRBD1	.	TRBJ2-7	TGTGCCAGCAGAGCCGGGGACAGGCCCTACGAGCAGTACTTC	CASRAGDRPYEQYF
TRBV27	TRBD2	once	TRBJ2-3	TGTGCCAGCAGTTCCAGCGGGGGGGGTAGGGCTACGCAGTATTTT	CASSSSGGGRATQYF